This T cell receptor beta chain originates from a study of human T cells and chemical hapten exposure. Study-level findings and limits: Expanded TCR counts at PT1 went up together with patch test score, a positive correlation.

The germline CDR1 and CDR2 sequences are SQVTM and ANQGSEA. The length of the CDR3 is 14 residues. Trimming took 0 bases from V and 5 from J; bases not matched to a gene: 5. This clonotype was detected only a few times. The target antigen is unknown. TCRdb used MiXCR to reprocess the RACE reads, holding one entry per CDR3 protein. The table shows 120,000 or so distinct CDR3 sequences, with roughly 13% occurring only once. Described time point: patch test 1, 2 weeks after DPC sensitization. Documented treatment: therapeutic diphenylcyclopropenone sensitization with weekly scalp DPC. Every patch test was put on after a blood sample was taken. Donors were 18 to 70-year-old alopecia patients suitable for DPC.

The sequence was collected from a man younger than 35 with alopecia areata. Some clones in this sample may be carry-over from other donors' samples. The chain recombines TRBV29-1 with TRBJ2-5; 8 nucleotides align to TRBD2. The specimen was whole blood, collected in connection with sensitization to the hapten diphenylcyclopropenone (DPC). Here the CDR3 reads CSVEDSGVGETQYF. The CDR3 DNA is TGCAGCGTTGAAGATAGCGGGGTCGGGGAGACCCAGTACTTC.